This TCR beta chain was identified in a study of post-analysis software for immune sequencing data. Findings of the study overall: A handful of TRBV segments were significantly more frequent in patients than in controls. TRBV5-6, TRBV5-1 and TRBV20-1 were among these segments.

TCR beta cDNA libraries included unique molecular identifiers. Each CDR3 protein is one row after TCRdb ran MiXCR on the PCR reads. The table has a few hundred thousand distinct CDR3 sequences, roughly 45% seen once; the top ten hold 9.5% to 13%. This clonotype was seen a few times. Antigen unknown. Germline loops: CDR1 SGHRS, CDR2 YFSETQ. Germline trimming cut 1 base from V and 0 bases from J; bases unmatched to any gene: 12. This CDR3 contains 18 residues. The sample consisted of blood. This clonotype was sampled from a girl aged 10-17 years with multiple sclerosis. The chain links TRBV5-1 to TRBJ1-2, with TRBD1 identical over 7 bases. This CDR3 is CASSLSPGGTTANYGYTF. The CDR3 DNA sequence: TGCGCCAGCAGCTTGTCGCCAGGGGGGACTACGGCTAACTATGGCTACACCTTC.